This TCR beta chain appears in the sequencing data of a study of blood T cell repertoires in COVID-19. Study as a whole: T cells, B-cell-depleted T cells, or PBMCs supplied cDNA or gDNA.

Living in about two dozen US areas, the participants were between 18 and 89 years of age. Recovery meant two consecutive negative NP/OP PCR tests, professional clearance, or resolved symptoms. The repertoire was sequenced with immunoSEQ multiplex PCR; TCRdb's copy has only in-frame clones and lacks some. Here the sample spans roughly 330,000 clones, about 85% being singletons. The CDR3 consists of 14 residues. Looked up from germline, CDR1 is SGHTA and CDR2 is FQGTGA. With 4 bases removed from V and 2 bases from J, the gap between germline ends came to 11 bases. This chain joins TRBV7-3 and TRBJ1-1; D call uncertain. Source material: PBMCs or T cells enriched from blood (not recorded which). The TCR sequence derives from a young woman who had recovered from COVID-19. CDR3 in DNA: TGTGCCAGCAGCTGGGGAGAAGGAAACACTGAAGCTTTCTTT. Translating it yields CASSWGEGNTEAFF.